This record covers a single T cell receptor beta chain. This clone is labeled medium-sized (0.01 to 0.1%). The target of this receptor is not known. Nothing much larger sits one base from this clone, and base qualities are not available. This entry comes from a study of metastatic and nonmetastatic thyroid tumors (dated by TCRdb to about 2020). The study in broad terms: Repertoires from peripheral blood and from tumor or nodule tissue samples of malignant and benign thyroid patients were compared.

Library method: PCR. Reads for this sample came from an Illumina HiSeq 4000. High-throughput sequencing was used to profile the TCR beta-chain CDR3 region of each patient. The original methods were these. A classifier to discriminate distant-metastatic papillary thyroid cancer patients was built from CDR3 differences across clinicopathological groups. To measure repertoire diversity the researchers used the Shannon index, while the Morisita-Horn index served to gauge how similar the tumor and blood repertoires were. TCRdb reprocessed the public reads (quality trimming at Q25 with fastp, clone calling with MiXCR) and kept in-frame beta chains. TCRdb, not the authors, supplied the V and J calls. For this sample the table gives about 15,000 clones, of which roughly 21% were detected only once. Together, the top ten hold approximately 12% of the sample. The study at large found these results: In both blood and tumor samples, TCR beta diversity was reported to be significantly higher in malignant tumors than in benign nodules.

No treatment had been received by any patient before thyroid surgery. The study retrospectively analysed patient clinical samples collected from the early 2010s to the late 2010s using T-cell receptor beta sequencing. This TCR came from a female donor with papillary thyroid cancer or a benign thyroid nodule (not recorded which). Some clones in this sample may be carry-over from other donors' samples. Sequencing was performed on tumor tissue.

At the DNA level, the sequence is TGTGCCAGCAGTGTCCTTGGACAGGGGGCCGGGGAGCTGTTTTTT. Its protein reads: CASSVLGQGAGELFF. The V and J segments used are TRBV28 and TRBJ2-2; 10 bases in the junction line up with TRBD1. The CDR3 runs 15 amino acids, cysteine and phenylalanine included. Just the 45-base CDR3 DNA is kept, in frame starting at base 1. CDR1 and CDR2, looked up from the germline V gene, are MDHEN and SYDVKM. Here V drops 5 bases and J drops 6 bases, and the junction holds 6 bases not matched to any gene.